This T cell receptor beta chain came from a study of control samples from healthy donors and cancer patients. Using immunoSEQ multiplex PCR, the repertoire was profiled, and TCRdb retains in-frame clones only, with some absent. The data hold 100,000 to 150,000 clones, with 85% to 95% observed a single time. CDR3 size: 11 residues. Trimming shortened V by 6 bases and J by 6 bases, and 7 bases separated the two germline ends. Germline CDR1 MNHEY, CDR2 SVGAGI. Sequencing input: PBMCs. The clonotype originates from a man older than 75 with head and neck cancer. This chain links TRBV6-5 with TRBJ2-3; D is uncertain. The CDR3 bases are TGTGCCAGCAGGCACACTGATACGCAGTATTTT. It specifies CASRHTDTQYF.